Presented here are 7 T cell receptor beta chains from one specimen sequenced in a study of cytomegalovirus exposure and HLA in healthy donors. This PCR relied on a set of 60 Vbeta primers and 13 Jbeta primers. Using immunoSEQ multiplex PCR, the repertoire was profiled, and TCRdb retains in-frame clones only, with some absent. The table records 80,000 to 100,000 clones, about 81% of them present only once. Material for sequencing was PBMCs. The receptors shown here come from a man aged 40-55 years in good health and CMV-seronegative.

The chain employs TRBV19 and TRBJ2-2; 7 bases align to TRBD1. The trim removed 7 bases at V and 5 bases at J, leaving 13 bases unmatched. The CDR3 length is 16 residues. From germline, CDR1 is LNHDA and CDR2 SQIVND (reference sequence). CDR3 protein: CASTESPGTATGELFF. CDR3 sequence (DNA): TGTGCCAGTACCGAGTCCCCCGGGACAGCGACCGGGGAGCTGTTTTTT. Full variable domain (remainder filled in from reference TRBV19 and TRBJ2-2): DGGITQSPKYLFRKEGQNVTLSCEQNLNHDAMYWYRQDPGQGLRLIYYSQIVNDFQKGDIAEGYSVSREKKESFPLTVTSAQKNPTAFYLCASTESPGTATGELFFGEGSRLTVL.

This chain connects TRBV2 to TRBJ2-5; D remains ambiguous. The end of the DNA aligns better with TRBJ2-7, so the J call may be wrong. The CDR3 has 13 amino acids. Germline CDR1 SNHLY, CDR2 FYNNEI. The CDR3 spells CASNRDDSYEQYF. CDR3 DNA sequence: TGTGCCAGCAATCGAGATGACTCCTACGAGCAGTACTTC.

As DNA, the CDR3 is TGTGCCAGCAGCTTAGTAGGAGCCTACGAGCAGTACTTC. It encodes CASSLVGAYEQYF. The chain recombines TRBV7-9 with TRBJ2-7; D remains unclear. Germline V lookup: CDR1 SEHNR, CDR2 FQNEAQ (reference sequence). The CDR3 totals 13 residues. V dropped 1 base and J dropped 2 bases, with 6 bases sitting between them.

This clone appeared a few times. The CDR3 region has the DNA TGCGCCAGCAGCTTGGCCGGAACTAGCGGGGCTGGTGAGCAGTTCTTC. Protein sequence: CASSLAGTSGAGEQFF. The rearrangement links TRBV5-1 to TRBJ2-1, with 10 positions matching TRBD2. V dropped 0 bases and J dropped 9; count of bases not matched to a gene: 9. Germline V lookup: CDR1 SGHRS, CDR2 YFSETQ. The CDR3 contains 16 residues.

This chain joins TRBV4-1 and TRBJ2-1, with D hard to call. This CDR3 spans 12 amino acids. In germline, CDR1 is MGHRA, CDR2 YSYEKL. V gave up 2 bases and J gave up 10 bases, with 9 bases separating them. In nucleotides, the CDR3 is TGCGCCAGCAGCCAATCCGCGGAAGAGCAGTTCTTC. It translates to CASSQSAEEQFF.

The rearrangement links TRBV2 to TRBJ1-3; TRBD1 aligns across 8 bases. V lost 6 bases, J lost 0 bases, and 4 bases stayed unmatched. In germline, CDR1 is SNHLY, CDR2 FYNNEI. The CDR3 consists of 15 residues. The CDR3 DNA is TGTGCCAGCAGGCGACAGGGGAGCTCTGGAAACACCATATATTTT. Protein product: CASRRQGSSGNTIYF.

The CDR3 here is CASSLSYGTGGSGQTQYF. Here the CDR3 DNA reads TGTGCCAGCAGCTTGAGCTACGGGACAGGGGGCTCGGGTCAGACCCAGTACTTC. V usage is TRBV5-4 and J usage is TRBJ2-5; the match to TRBD1 covers 12 bases. The CDR3 covers 18 residues. CDR1 and CDR2 (germline): SGHNT, YYREEE (reference sequence). V lost 1 base, J lost 6 bases, and 13 bases stayed unmatched.